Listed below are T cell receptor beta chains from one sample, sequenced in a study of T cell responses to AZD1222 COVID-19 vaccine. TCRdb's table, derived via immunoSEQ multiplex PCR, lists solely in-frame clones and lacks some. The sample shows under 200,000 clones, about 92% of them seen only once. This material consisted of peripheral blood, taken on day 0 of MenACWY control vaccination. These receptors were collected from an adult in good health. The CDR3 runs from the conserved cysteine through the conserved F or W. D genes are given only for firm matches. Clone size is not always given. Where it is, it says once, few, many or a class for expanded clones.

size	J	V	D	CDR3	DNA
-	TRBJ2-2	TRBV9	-	CASSVTGRRSTGELFF	TGTGCCAGCAGCGTAACGGGACGGAGAAGCACCGGGGAGCTGTTTTTT
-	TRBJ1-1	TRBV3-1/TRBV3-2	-	CASSQGYGGSFMNTEAFF	TGTGCCAGCAGCCAAGGGTACGGGGGTTCGTTCATGAACACTGAAGCTTTCTTT
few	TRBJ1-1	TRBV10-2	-	CASTGLSPEAFF	TGCGCCAGCACAGGACTATCCCCTGAAGCTTTCTTT
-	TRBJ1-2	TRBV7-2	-	CASSLAVPAGSYGYTF	TGTGCCAGCAGCTTAGCGGTCCCGGCAGGGAGCTATGGCTACACCTTC
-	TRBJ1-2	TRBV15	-	CATSRTNYGYTF	TGTGCCACCAGCAGGACTAACTATGGCTACACCTTC
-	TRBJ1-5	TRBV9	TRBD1	CASSKGGDRQPQHF	TGTGCCAGCAGCAAAGGGGGCGACCGGCAGCCCCAGCATTTT
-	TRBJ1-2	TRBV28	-	CASSFGSSNYGYTF	TGTGCCAGCAGTTTCGGCAGCTCTAACTATGGCTACACCTTC
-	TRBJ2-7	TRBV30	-	CAWNIDSYEQYF	TGTGCCTGGAATATCGACAGTTACGAGCAGTACTTC
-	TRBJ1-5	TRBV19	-	CASNPRGGSNQPQHF	TGTGCCAGTAACCCGAGGGGGGGTAGCAATCAGCCCCAGCATTTT
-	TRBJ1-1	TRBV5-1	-	CASSSRMAGSEAFF	TGCGCCAGCAGCTCCCGGATGGCGGGATCTGAAGCTTTCTTT
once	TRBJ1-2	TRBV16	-	CASSLKGGYTF	TGTGCCAGCAGCCTGAAAGGAGGCTACACCTTC
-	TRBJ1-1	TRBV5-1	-	CASSSLGGNTEAFF	TGCGCCAGCAGCTCGCTCGGGGGAAACACTGAAGCTTTCTTT
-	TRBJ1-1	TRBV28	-	CARRPSKMGTEAFF	TGTGCCAGAAGACCCTCAAAGATGGGCACTGAAGCTTTCTTT
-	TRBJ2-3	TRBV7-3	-	CASSRGAIRSTDTQYF	TGTGCCAGCAGCCGAGGGGCCATCCGAAGCACAGATACGCAGTATTTT
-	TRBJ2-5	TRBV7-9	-	CASSLGGAAAQETQYF	TGTGCCAGCAGCTTAGGGGGGGCGGCAGCGCAAGAGACCCAGTACTTC
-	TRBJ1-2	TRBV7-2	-	CASSLDRVDYGYTF	TGTGCCAGCAGCTTAGACAGGGTCGACTATGGCTACACCTTC
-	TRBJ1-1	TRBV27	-	CASRATGYTEAFF	TGTGCCAGCAGGGCTACAGGCTACACTGAAGCTTTCTTT